The 26 T cell receptor beta chains in this list originate from one sample, sequenced in a study of T cell repertoires in cytomegalovirus infection. A single record per CDR3 protein comes from TCRdb applying MiXCR to the reads. The sample records some 920,000 distinct CDR3 sequences, approximately 31% being singletons. The antigens of these receptors remain unknown. Here the sequenced sample was cultured CD8+ T cells from PBMCs, taken from culture after CMV antigen stimulation. These receptors originate from a human donor in good health (CMV status not recorded). Some clones in this sample may be carry-over from other donors' samples.

V usage is TRBV11-2 and J usage is TRBJ2-5; possibly TRBD2 for D (5 bases). The V end lost 0 bases, the J end lost 5 bases, and 19 bases lay between the germline ends. The CDR3 consists of 17 residues. Germline lookup yields CDR1 SGHAT and CDR2 FQNNGV. CDR3: CASSLDYAGGLIETQYF. In DNA, the CDR3 is TGTGCCAGCAGCTTAGATTATGCGGGCGGACTTATCGAGACCCAGTACTTC.

This clonotype was counted only a few times. The V and J genes are TRBV4-1 and TRBJ1-1; 7 positions agree with TRBD1. The length of the CDR3 is 15 residues. Per the germline V gene, CDR1 is MGHRA and CDR2 is YSYEKL. V shed 3 bases and J 5 bases; nucleotides not matched to a gene: 9. CDR3 loop: CASSHLDRAGTEAFF. The CDR3 nucleotides read TGCGCCAGCAGCCATCTTGACAGGGCGGGAACTGAAGCTTTCTTT.

This clonotype has only a few counts. The chain combines TRBV7-9 with TRBJ2-7; 11 nucleotides line up with TRBD2. CDR1 and CDR2 from the germline V gene are SEHNR and FQNEAQ (reference sequence). J gave up 6 bases and V 7 bases, and 8 bases lay outside the gene matches. This CDR3 comprises 14 residues. The CDR3 here is CASTLSGGALEQYF. The CDR3 coding sequence is TGTGCCAGCACCCTTAGCGGGGGGGCCCTCGAGCAGTACTTC.

This clonotype was counted only a few times. The chain employs TRBV4-2 and TRBJ2-3, with 15 nucleotides matching TRBD2. The CDR3 is 19 amino acids. Germline CDR1 and CDR2: LGHNA and YNFKEQ. The trim removed 0 bases at V and 5 bases at J, leaving 9 bases unmatched. The CDR3 DNA sequence: TGTGCCAGCAGCCAAGACGCAGGACTAGCGGGGGGGCCAGGAGATACGCAGTATTTT. Encoded protein: CASSQDAGLAGGPGDTQYF.

V usage is TRBV6-6 and J usage is TRBJ2-2; 7 positions match TRBD1. V lost 5 bases, J lost 4 bases, and 7 bases stayed unmatched. Per the germline V gene, CDR1 is MNHNY and CDR2 is SVGAGI (reference sequence). The length of the CDR3 is 15 residues. The CDR3 is CASSNDRVVTGELFF. DNA of the CDR3: TGTGCCAGCAGTAATGACAGGGTGGTCACCGGGGAGCTGTTTTTT.

This clonotype was observed many times. The V gene is TRBV3-1, the J gene TRBJ2-3; perhaps TRBD2 as D (5 bases). V lost 0 bases, J lost 10 bases, and 8 bases lay in between. Germline lookup yields CDR1 LGHDT and CDR2 YNNKEL (reference sequence). The CDR3 runs to 12 residues. CDR3 loop: CASSQESGPQYF. CDR3 coding DNA: TGTGCCAGCAGCCAAGAGAGCGGTCCGCAGTATTTT.

The chain links TRBV6-5 to TRBJ2-1, with D perhaps matching TRBD1 (5 bases). The CDR3 totals 18 residues. Trimming took off 2 bases at V and 4 bases at J, with 21 bases between the two ends. In germline, CDR1 is MNHEY, CDR2 SVGAGI. The CDR3 DNA sequence: TGTGCCAGCAGTTACCTATTCTTAGGACCGAACAGGTACAATGAGCAGTTCTTC. The encoded protein is CASSYLFLGPNRYNEQFF.

V and J are TRBV11-2 and TRBJ1-1; D gene unclear. The germline V gene has CDR1 SGHAT and CDR2 FQNNGV. The V gene lost 3 bases and the J gene lost 10 bases, with 15 bases spanning the gap. The CDR3 contains 13 residues. The CDR3 nucleotides are TGTGCCAGCAGCTTTGGGTCGCTGTGGGGAGCTTTCTTT. Translated, it gives CASSFGSLWGAFF.

This clonotype has more than one count but fewer than ten. This chain connects TRBV27 to TRBJ2-3, with 9 bases matching TRBD2. With V trimmed by 10 bases and J by 6 bases, 20 bases remained unmatched. The CDR3 extends over 17 amino acids. Germline lookup yields CDR1 MNHEY and CDR2 SMNVEV (reference sequence). In DNA form, the CDR3 reads TGTGCCATCAGAGGCCCATTCCTAGCGGGGAAAGGGGATACGCAGTATTTT. Amino acids: CAIRGPFLAGKGDTQYF.

This clonotype has more than one count but fewer than ten. The rearrangement links TRBV19 to TRBJ1-5; weak D call: TRBD1 (6 bases). V lost 4 bases and J 0 bases, leaving 10 bases between the germline ends. The CDR3 spans 15 residues. Germline-derived CDR1 and CDR2 are LNHDA and SQIVND (reference sequence). The CDR3 DNA reads as TGTGCCAGTAGTAAAGGGGGAGGTAGCAATCAGCCCCAGCATTTT. Translated, it gives CASSKGGGSNQPQHF.

This clonotype was observed a handful of times. This chain links TRBV12-3 or TRBV12-4 with TRBJ1-1, with D hard to call. The CDR3 extends over 14 amino acids. Trimming removed 7 bases from V and 4 bases from J, with 16 bases in between. The CDR3 nucleotides are TGTGCCAGCACCGCCGACGAGGGCTTCACTGAAGCTTTCTTT. Translating it yields CASTADEGFTEAFF.

This clonotype was observed a single time. This chain joins TRBV11-2 and TRBJ2-2, with TRBD2 matching over 7 bases. With V trimmed by 6 bases and J by 3 bases, 7 bases remained unmatched. Per germline, CDR1 SGHAT and CDR2 FQNNGV. The CDR3 is 15 amino acids. In nucleotides, the CDR3 is TGTGCCAGCAGTCCCTGGAGCGGGGACACCGGGGAGCTGTTTTTT. Translation gives CASSPWSGDTGELFF.

This sequence joins TRBV5-4 and TRBJ1-3, with unresolved D. CDR3 size: 14 residues. The V gene's germline CDR1 is SGHNT and CDR2 YYREEE (reference sequence). V dropped 5 bases and J dropped 0 bases, with 9 bases sitting between them. CDR3 region: CASRDPNSGNTIYF. Written as DNA, the CDR3 is TGTGCCAGCAGGGACCCAAACTCTGGAAACACCATATATTTT.

A few counts support this clonotype. A junction boundary mismatches the germline segment, possibly from a read error. DNA for the CDR3: TGTGTCAGCTGGACAGACGCCTACGAGCAGTACTTC. Its translation: CVSWTDAYEQYF. This chain uses TRBV7-8 with TRBJ2-7; a possible D gene is TRBD1 (6 bases). Germline assignment: CDR1 SGHVS and CDR2 FQNEAQ. This CDR3 has 12 amino acids.

This clonotype occurred a few times. The CDR3, as DNA: TGTGCCAGCAGCTTAGGAGAGCCCCTCAGGGGAGGCAATGAGCAGTTCTTC. Protein product: CASSLGEPLRGGNEQFF. V is TRBV7-2 and J is TRBJ2-1; D tentatively fits TRBD1 or TRBD2 (6 bases each). The germline gives CDR1 SGHTA, CDR2 FQGNSA. Trimming removed 1 base at V and 6 bases at J, with 19 bases between. The CDR3 length is 17 residues.

This chain links TRBV9 with TRBJ2-1; D call uncertain. Germline V gene lookup returns CDR1 SGDLS and CDR2 YYNGEE. This CDR3 has 14 residues. Deletions cut 4 bases from V and 9 bases from J, with 17 bases between. The chain's CDR3 is CASSPYLPQIEQFF. CDR3 in DNA: TGTGCCAGCAGCCCATACCTCCCACAGATTGAGCAGTTCTTC. Together with reference TRBV9 and TRBJ2-1, the CDR3 gives the full variable domain: DSGVTQTPKHLITATGQRVTLRCSPRSGDLSVYWYQQSLDQGLQFLIQYYNGEERAKGNILERFSAQQFPDLHSELNLSSLELGDSALYFCASSPYLPQIEQFFGPGTRLTVL.

The chain links TRBV12-3 or TRBV12-4 to TRBJ2-1, with D possibly being TRBD2 (5 bases). Trimming left V 5 bases short and J 9 bases short, with 14 bases between. This CDR3 region has 13 residues. CDR3 sequence (DNA): TGTGCCAGCAGTCAGTCACTAGTTGCTGAGCAGTTCTTC. Its translation is CASSQSLVAEQFF.

Details on this clonotype: The germline gene is not matched at one end of the junction; a read error may be the cause. J is TRBJ2-1 and V is TRBV6-1, with D uncertain. The CDR3 spans 11 residues. The germline CDR1 and CDR2 sequences are MNHNS and SASEGT. CDR3 loop: CASREYNKQFF. The CDR3, as DNA: TGTGCCAGCAGGGAGTACAATAAGCAGTTCTTC.

J is TRBJ2-1 and V is TRBV12-3 or TRBV12-4; 7 bases agree with TRBD2. The CDR3 is made up of 15 amino acids. J gave up 0 bases and V 10 bases, and 9 bases lay outside the gene matches. CDR3 amino acids: CATLGGSRSYNEQFF. In DNA form, the CDR3 reads TGTGCCACTCTGGGGGGGTCCCGCTCCTACAATGAGCAGTTCTTC.

The chain couples TRBV19 to TRBJ1-1; no clear D gene. The germline gives CDR1 LNHDA, CDR2 SQIVND (reference sequence). There are 14 residues in the CDR3. Trimming took off 0 bases at V and 1 base at J, with 6 bases between the two ends. The CDR3 region is CASSIDPWNTEAFF. In nucleotides, the CDR3 is TGTGCCAGTAGTATAGATCCATGGAACACTGAAGCTTTCTTT.

This sequence joins TRBV6-1 and TRBJ1-2; D is uncertain. CDR1 is MNHNS, CDR2 SASEGT, per germline. CDR3 length: 12 amino acids. The V end lost 5 bases, the J end lost 5 bases, and 9 bases lay between the germline ends. DNA for the CDR3: TGTGCCAGCAGTCCGAATCCGTATGGCTACACCTTC. The encoded protein is CASSPNPYGYTF.

The V call is TRBV27, the J call TRBJ2-1; D may correspond to TRBD1 or TRBD2 (6 bases each). Germline lookup yields CDR1 MNHEY and CDR2 SMNVEV (reference sequence). Trimming removed 3 bases from V and 5 bases from J, with 14 bases in between. The CDR3 has 15 amino acids. CDR3 in DNA: TGTGCCAGCAGTTTCCTCGGGGGACAACACAATGAGCAGTTCTTC. It specifies CASSFLGGQHNEQFF.

The chain links TRBV19 to TRBJ1-1; D unresolved. This CDR3 comprises 14 residues. Germline CDR1 and CDR2: LNHDA and SQIVND (reference sequence). With 1 base removed from V and 1 base from J, the gap between germline ends came to 7 bases. CDR3 coding DNA: TGTGCCAGTAGTATAGTGGGCACGAACACTGAAGCTTTCTTT. Translating it yields CASSIVGTNTEAFF.

This chain uses TRBV7-9 with TRBJ2-7; 7 bases match TRBD1. CDR3 length: 14 residues. J gave up 4 bases and V 6 bases, and 9 bases lay outside the gene matches. Germline CDR1 SEHNR, CDR2 FQNEAQ (reference sequence). The CDR3 spells CASSSTGVVYEQYF. CDR3 nucleotide sequence: TGTGCCAGCAGTTCTACAGGGGTGGTGTACGAGCAGTACTTC.

There are a few counts of this clonotype. The V and J genes are TRBV7-8 and TRBJ2-5; D gene uncertain. Per germline, CDR1 SGHVS and CDR2 FQNEAQ. CDR3 length: 17 amino acids. The V and J ends lost 3 bases and 5 bases respectively, with 22 bases between them. The CDR3 loop reads CASSFEDPGPFGETQYF. The CDR3 region has the DNA TGTGCCAGCAGCTTTGAGGACCCGGGTCCCTTCGGGGAGACCCAGTACTTC.

The gene calls are TRBV28 and TRBJ2-1, with TRBD1 as a possible D gene (5 bases). Germline CDR1 MDHEN, CDR2 SYDVKM. CDR3 length equals 13 residues. V lost 8 bases to trimming and J lost 4 bases, with 12 bases between them. The CDR3 protein is CASGQATYNEQFF. CDR3 in DNA: TGTGCCAGCGGACAAGCCACATACAATGAGCAGTTCTTC.